These 11 T cell receptor beta chains originate from one sample sequenced in a study of blood T cell repertoires in COVID-19. Data came from immunoSEQ multiplex PCR; TCRdb stores just in-frame clones and leaves some out. The data hold 150,000 to 200,000 clones, with around nine tenths observed a single time. Sequenced input: peripheral blood. These receptor sequences come from a human donor in a cohort sampled during active COVID-19.

This chain connects TRBV12-3 or TRBV12-4 to TRBJ2-7; the match to TRBD2 covers 7 bases. Trimming removed 6 bases from V and 6 bases from J; junction bases left unmatched: 8. CDR3 size: 13 residues. CDR3 amino acids: CASRSGTNSEQYF. CDR3 nucleotides: TGTGCCAGCAGGTCCGGGACTAACTCCGAGCAGTACTTC.

V is TRBV2 and J is TRBJ1-2, with 7 bases fitting TRBD1. Germline CDR1 is SNHLY and CDR2 is FYNNEI. After removal of 5 bases from V and 4 bases from J, the junction contained 7 bases not matched to a gene. The CDR3 loop spans 14 amino acids. The CDR3 coding sequence is TGTGCCAGCAGTACGGGACAGTTGATCTATGGCTACACCTTC. Translating gives CASSTGQLIYGYTF.

The CDR3 DNA is TGTGCCAGCAGCCCTCGGGACAGGGAATACTATGGCTACACCTTC. Its translation is CASSPRDREYYGYTF. The chain uses TRBV28 and TRBJ1-2; TRBD1 matches 9 bases. CDR1 MDHEN and CDR2 SYDVKM come from the germline V gene. The CDR3 covers 15 residues. After removal of 6 bases from V and 3 bases from J, the junction contained 8 bases not matched to a gene.

Details on this clone: This specimen includes other DNA sequences encoding the same CDR3. V and J are TRBV6-5 and TRBJ2-2; perhaps TRBD1 as D (5 bases). CDR1 is MNHEY, CDR2 SVGAGI, per germline. CDR3 length: 14 amino acids. The V gene lost 6 bases and the J gene lost 1 base, with 9 bases spanning the gap. The CDR3 region is CASRDSGNTGELFF. CDR3 sequence (DNA): TGTGCCAGCAGAGACAGTGGGAACACCGGGGAGCTGTTTTTT.

This clone was detected once. The chain employs TRBV19 and TRBJ1-2; the match to TRBD1 covers 8 bases. This CDR3 is built from 14 residues. V shed 5 bases and J 3 bases; nucleotides not matched to a gene: 5. Germline-derived CDR1 and CDR2 are LNHDA and SQIVND (reference sequence). The CDR3 nucleotides read TGTGCCAGTAGTCTTACAGGGGGTGACTATGGCTACACCTTC. Protein: CASSLTGGDYGYTF.

This rearrangement joins TRBV7-6 to TRBJ1-5; D remains unclear. The CDR3 is made up of 13 amino acids. Germline V gene lookup returns CDR1 SGHVS and CDR2 FNYEAQ. V lost 0 bases and J 4 bases, leaving 4 bases between the germline ends. In DNA form, the CDR3 reads TGTGCCAGCAGCTTAGCCCCTAATCAGCCCCAGCATTTT. It translates to CASSLAPNQPQHF.

V usage is TRBV30 and J usage is TRBJ1-6; 8 bases agree with TRBD1. Germline V gene lookup returns CDR1 GTSNPN and CDR2 SVGIG (reference sequence). The CDR3 has 16 residues. J lost 10 bases, V lost 3 bases, and 14 bases had no gene match. The CDR3 loop is CAWRAAGGAAYSPLHF. Here the CDR3 DNA reads TGTGCCTGGAGGGCCGCAGGGGGCGCGGCATACTCACCCCTCCACTTT.

This rearrangement joins TRBV4-3 to TRBJ2-3, with D perhaps TRBD2 (5 bases). This CDR3 spans 13 amino acids. Trimming removed 1 base from V and 9 bases from J, with 11 bases in between. CDR1 and CDR2 (germline): LGHNA, YSLEER. This CDR3 reads CASSQGSAATQYF. The CDR3 DNA is TGCGCCAGCAGCCAAGGTTCAGCGGCAACGCAGTATTTT.

The chain employs TRBV12-3 or TRBV12-4 and TRBJ1-5; the D is unclear. The CDR3 loop spans 13 amino acids. Trimming stripped 2 bases from V and 7 bases from J, with 9 bases between. This CDR3 reads CASSLLGDQPQHF. DNA for the CDR3: TGTGCCAGCAGTTTACTTGGAGACCAGCCCCAGCATTTT.

The gene calls are TRBV19 and TRBJ1-4, with 11 positions matching TRBD1. CDR1 is LNHDA and CDR2 is SQIVND in the germline V gene (reference sequence). The CDR3 runs to 16 residues. The V segment lost 3 bases and the J segment 7 bases; nucleotides outside the gene matches: 7. The CDR3 sequence: CASSIGTGGRGEKLFF. The CDR3 nucleotides read TGTGCCAGTAGTATCGGGACAGGGGGTCGGGGTGAAAAACTGTTTTTT.

The chain uses TRBV7-6 and TRBJ2-2, with 12 nucleotides matching TRBD1. The CDR3 spans 18 residues. After removal of 1 base from V and 8 bases from J, the junction contained 11 bases not matched to a gene. CDR1 is SGHVS and CDR2 is FNYEAQ in the germline V gene. CDR3 coding DNA: TGTGCCAGCAGCTTAGAGCCGGGACAGGGGGCGCAGGAGGGGGAGCTGTTTTTT. Its translation is CASSLEPGQGAQEGELFF.